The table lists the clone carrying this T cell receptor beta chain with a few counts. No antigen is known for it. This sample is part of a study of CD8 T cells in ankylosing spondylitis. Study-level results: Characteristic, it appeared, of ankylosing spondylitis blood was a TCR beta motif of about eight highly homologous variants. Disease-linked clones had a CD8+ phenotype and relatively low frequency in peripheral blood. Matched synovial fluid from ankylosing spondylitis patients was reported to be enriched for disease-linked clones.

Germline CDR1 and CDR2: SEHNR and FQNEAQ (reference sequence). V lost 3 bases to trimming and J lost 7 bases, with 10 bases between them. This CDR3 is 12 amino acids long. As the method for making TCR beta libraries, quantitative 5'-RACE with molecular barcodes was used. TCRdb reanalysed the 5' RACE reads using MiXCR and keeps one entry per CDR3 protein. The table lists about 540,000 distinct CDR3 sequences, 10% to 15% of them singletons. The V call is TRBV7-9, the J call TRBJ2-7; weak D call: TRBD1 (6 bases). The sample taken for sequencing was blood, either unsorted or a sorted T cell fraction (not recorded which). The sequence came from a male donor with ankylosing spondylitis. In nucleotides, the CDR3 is TGTGCCAGCAGCTTCTCCCAGGGGGAGCAGTACGTC. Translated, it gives CASSFSQGEQYV.